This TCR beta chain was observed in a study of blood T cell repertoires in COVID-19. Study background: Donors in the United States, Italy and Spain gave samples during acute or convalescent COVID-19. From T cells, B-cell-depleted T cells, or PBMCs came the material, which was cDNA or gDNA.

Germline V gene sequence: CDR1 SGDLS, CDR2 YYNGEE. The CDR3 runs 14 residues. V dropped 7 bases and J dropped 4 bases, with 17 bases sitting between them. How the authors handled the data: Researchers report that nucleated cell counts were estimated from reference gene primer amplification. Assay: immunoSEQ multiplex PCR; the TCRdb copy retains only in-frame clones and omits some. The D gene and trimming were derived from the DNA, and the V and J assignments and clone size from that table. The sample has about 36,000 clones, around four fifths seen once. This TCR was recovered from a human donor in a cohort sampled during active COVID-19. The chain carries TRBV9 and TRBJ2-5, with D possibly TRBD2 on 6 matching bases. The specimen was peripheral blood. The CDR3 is CASGGLTGLETQYF. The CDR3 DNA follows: TGTGCCAGCGGGGGGTTAACGGGGTTAGAGACCCAGTACTTC.